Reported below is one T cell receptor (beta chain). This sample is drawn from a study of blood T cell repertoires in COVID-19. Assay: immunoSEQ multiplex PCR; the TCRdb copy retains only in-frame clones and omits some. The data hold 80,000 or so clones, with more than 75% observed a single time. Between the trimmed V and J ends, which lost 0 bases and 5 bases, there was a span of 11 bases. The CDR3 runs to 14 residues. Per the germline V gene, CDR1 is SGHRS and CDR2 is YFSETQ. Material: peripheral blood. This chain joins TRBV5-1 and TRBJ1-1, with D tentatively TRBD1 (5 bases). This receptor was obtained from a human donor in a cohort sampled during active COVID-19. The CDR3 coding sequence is TGCGCCAGCAGCTTGGCCGATTCAGGGACTGAAGCTTTCTTT. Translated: CASSLADSGTEAFF.